This T cell receptor (beta chain) was documented in a study of blood T cell repertoires in COVID-19. Overall study context: Sample material is recorded as cDNA or gDNA derived from T cells, B-cell-depleted T cells, or PBMCs.

Self-reported history from a screening survey and questionnaire set each donor's cohort. Clones were read by immunoSEQ multiplex PCR, and TCRdb kept only the in-frame ones, dropping some. The data show approximately 230,000 clones, with around nine tenths seen just once and 1.5% to 2% held by the top ten. This receptor was identified in a woman aged 18-29 years who had recovered from COVID-19. Sequencing input: PBMCs or T cells enriched from blood (not recorded which).

The CDR3 sequence is CASSIERDYGYTF. The CDR3 nucleotides are TGTGCCAGTAGTATTGAACGGGACTATGGCTACACCTTC. The chain couples TRBV19 to TRBJ1-2; D is ambiguous. CDR3 length: 13 residues. Germline V gives CDR1 LNHDA, CDR2 SQIVND (reference sequence). V dropped 3 bases and J dropped 3 bases, with 8 bases sitting between them.